This passage covers 11 T cell receptor beta chains from one sample sequenced in a study of OX40 agonist ivuxolimab in advanced cancers. Generated by immunoSEQ multiplex PCR, the TCRdb table keeps only in-frame clones and is missing some. The data show approximately 61,000 clones, just over 90% seen once. The material sequenced was CD4+ or CD8+ T cells sorted from blood, taken in a trial of the OX40 agonist ivuxolimab. The receptor source for this set is an adult with an advanced solid tumor such as melanoma, head and neck, liver or kidney cancer.

This chain links TRBV27 with TRBJ2-3; D unresolved. Trimming stripped 3 bases from V and 6 bases from J, with 13 bases between. There are 14 residues in the CDR3. Germline V lookup: CDR1 MNHEY, CDR2 SMNVEV (reference sequence). The CDR3 nucleotides are TGTGCCAGCAGTTTTTTACAGCGTTCGGATACGCAGTATTTT. Its protein is CASSFLQRSDTQYF.

The chain recombines TRBV29-1 with TRBJ2-2; D possibly corresponds to TRBD1 (5 bases). Germline V CDR1 and CDR2: SQVTM, ANQGSEA. There are 14 residues in the CDR3. Deletions cut 3 bases from V and 2 bases from J, with 10 bases between. The CDR3 nucleotides are TGCAGCGTTGAGGAAGGGGTCAACACCGGGGAGCTGTTTTTT. Its translation: CSVEEGVNTGELFF.

This clone came up once. CDR3 sequence: CATQLGTGGYTDTQYF. CDR3 coding DNA: TGTGCCACCCAGTTGGGGACAGGGGGATACACAGATACGCAGTATTTT. V is TRBV19 and J is TRBJ2-3, with 11 bases lining up with TRBD1. There are 16 residues in the CDR3. The germline V gene encodes CDR1 LNHDA and CDR2 SQIVND (reference sequence). V was pared by 10 bases and J by 2 bases, with 11 bases of the junction left unmatched.

The CDR3 DNA reads as TGTGCCAGCAGCTTAGCGGAACTAGCGGGGAGTTACCAAGAGACCCAGTACTTC. It is translated as CASSLAELAGSYQETQYF. V gene TRBV7-8 combines with J gene TRBJ2-5; 10 bases fit TRBD2. The CDR3 is 18 amino acids. Germline V CDR1 and CDR2: SGHVS, FQNEAQ. The ends lost 0 bases at V and 0 bases at J; junction bases unmatched: 7.

This clone was seen just once. The chain combines TRBV5-1 with TRBJ1-1; D perhaps matches TRBD1 (5 bases). Germline CDR1 is SGHRS and CDR2 is YFSETQ. The CDR3 is 14 residues long. V gave up 0 bases and J gave up 1 base, with 7 bases separating them. CDR3 amino acids: CASSLGDPNTEAFF. The CDR3, as DNA: TGCGCCAGCAGCTTGGGGGACCCGAACACTGAAGCTTTCTTT.

The chain combines TRBV19 with TRBJ1-1; D is unresolved. Germline V CDR1 and CDR2: LNHDA, SQIVND (reference sequence). The CDR3 contains 14 residues. The V end was cut by 2 bases, the J end by 1 base, with 8 bases between. The CDR3 region has the DNA TGTGCCAGTAGTATACCCGGCGAGAACACTGAAGCTTTCTTT. Its translation: CASSIPGENTEAFF.

The chain links TRBV28 to TRBJ1-1; D call uncertain. The germline V gene encodes CDR1 MDHEN and CDR2 SYDVKM. The V end was cut by 6 bases, the J end by 5 bases, with 7 bases between. This CDR3 has 11 residues. Written as DNA, the CDR3 is TGTGCCAGCAGGGAGCTTACTGAAGCTTTCTTT. This gives the protein CASRELTEAFF.

The V and J genes are TRBV12-5 and TRBJ1-1; D remains unclear. CDR3 length: 15 residues. V was shortened by 3 bases and J by 3 bases, with 14 bases between the two germline ends. Per germline, CDR1 LGHNT and CDR2 FRNRAP. CDR3 protein: CASGFPTPRDTEAFF. The CDR3 DNA follows: TGTGCTAGTGGTTTCCCGACACCGCGGGACACTGAAGCTTTCTTT.

J is TRBJ2-7 and V is TRBV19; 10 nucleotides align to TRBD1. There are 15 residues in the CDR3. The junction had 10 bases not matched to a gene; V was cut back by 6 bases and J by 5 bases. Germline CDR1 and CDR2: LNHDA and SQIVND (reference sequence). The CDR3 here is CASRPGQGSPHEQYF. In DNA form, the CDR3 reads TGTGCCAGTAGGCCGGGACAGGGGTCCCCCCACGAGCAGTACTTC.

The rearrangement links TRBV28 to TRBJ2-5, with 12 bases fitting TRBD2. The CDR3 totals 16 residues. Germline CDR1 is MDHEN and CDR2 is SYDVKM. Trimming removed 4 bases from V and 0 bases from J; junction bases left unmatched: 3. CDR3 nucleotides: TGTGCCAGCAGTTCCCCTAGCGGGGGGGACCAAGAGACCCAGTACTTC. Its translation: CASSSPSGGDQETQYF.

J is TRBJ2-7 and V is TRBV4-1, with 8 bases that match TRBD2. Germline values: CDR1 MGHRA, CDR2 YSYEKL. Trimming removed 3 bases from V and 1 base from J; junction bases left unmatched: 5. This CDR3 contains 15 residues. The CDR3 sequence: CASSQSVAGSYEQYF. CDR3 in DNA: TGCGCCAGCAGCCAGTCGGTAGCGGGGTCCTACGAGCAGTACTTC.